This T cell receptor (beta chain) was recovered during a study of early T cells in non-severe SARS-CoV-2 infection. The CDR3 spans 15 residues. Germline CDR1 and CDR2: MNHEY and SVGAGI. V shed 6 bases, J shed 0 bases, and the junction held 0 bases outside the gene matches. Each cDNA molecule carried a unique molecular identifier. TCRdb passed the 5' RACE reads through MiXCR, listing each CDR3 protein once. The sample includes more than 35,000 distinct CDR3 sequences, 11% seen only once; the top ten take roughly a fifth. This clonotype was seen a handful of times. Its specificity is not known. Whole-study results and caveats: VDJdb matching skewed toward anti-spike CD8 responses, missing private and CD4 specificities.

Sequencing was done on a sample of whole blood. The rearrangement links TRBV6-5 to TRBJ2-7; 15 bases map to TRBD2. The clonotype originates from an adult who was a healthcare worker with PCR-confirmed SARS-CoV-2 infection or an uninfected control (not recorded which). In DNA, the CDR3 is TGTGCCAGCAGGGGACTAGCGGGAGGCTCCTACGAGCAGTACTTC. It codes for CASRGLAGGSYEQYF.